The entry that follows covers one T cell receptor (beta chain) sequence. The entry originates in a study of T-cell reconstitution after alpha-beta-depleted transplantation in children. Using unique molecular identifiers, the investigators prepared the TCRbeta library. TCRdb itself ran the PCR reads through MiXCR, one entry per CDR3 protein. The sample shows about 590,000 distinct CDR3 sequences, under 15% of them seen only once. The material was PBMCs, mostly from graft donor cells, obtained 360 days after TCRalphabeta/CD19-depleted stem cell transplant. The sequence derives from a male patient aged 10 to 17 who had a stem cell transplant for acute myeloid leukemia, so the T cells may come from the graft donor.

The CDR3 spells CSARGTGSGEKLFF. CDR3 bases: TGCAGTGCTAGGGGGACAGGGTCCGGAGAAAAACTGTTTTTT. The V call is TRBV20-1, the J call TRBJ1-4, with 9 bases matching TRBD1. This CDR3 region has 14 residues. Germline V gene data show CDR1 as DFQATT and CDR2 as SNEGSKA (reference sequence). Trimming cost V 3 bases and J 8 bases; bases outside gene matches: 7.